These 15 T cell receptor beta chains were all obtained from the same sample, sequenced in a study of T cells after posttransplantation cyclophosphamide (TCRdb year 2016). Library creation used the immunoSEQ multiplex PCR assay. TCRdb obtained this table from immuneACCESS and retained in-frame rearrangements with V and J assigned. These tables miss some clones; where compared with another copy, unresolved V genes account for less than half of the shortfall, and the remainder is unexplained. This sample holds roughly 300 clones; 52% were observed only once. 40% of the sample comes from the top ten. In the paper's terms, the treatment or condition label means: high-dose cyclophosphamide on days +3 and +4 as single-agent GVHD prophylaxis. For conditioning, the PTCy patients got busulfan and fludarabine, then a related or unrelated marrow graft, followed by cyclophosphamide on days +3 and +4. The sample consisted of CD8+ T cells sorted from blood, taken 220 to 250 days after allogeneic stem cell transplant with posttransplant cyclophosphamide. Receptor source: a female patient aged 60 to 70 who received an allogeneic stem cell transplant from an unrelated donor, was CMV-positive, and had acute GVHD only. After a transplant, some T cells may be of graft donor origin.

The chain couples TRBV7-3 to TRBJ2-1; 8 bases agree with TRBD1. CDR1 is SGHTA and CDR2 is FQGTGA in the germline V gene. CDR3 size: 12 residues. The V gene end was trimmed by 5 bases and the J gene end by 8 bases; junction bases not matched to a gene: 2. CDR3 nucleotide sequence: TGTGCCAGCAGCGAGACAGGGGATGAGCAGTTCTTC. Protein sequence: CASSETGDEQFF.

J is TRBJ2-2 and V is TRBV14; 9 bases are a match to TRBD2. The CDR3 covers 18 residues. Germline CDR1 SGHDN, CDR2 FVKESK. V dropped 0 bases and J dropped 0; count of bases not matched to a gene: 5. Here the CDR3 reads CASSQDRAGGPNTGELFF. CDR3 DNA sequence: TGTGCCAGCAGCCAAGATAGAGCGGGGGGACCGAACACCGGGGAGCTGTTTTTT.

The chain carries TRBV9 and TRBJ2-3, with TRBD1 as a possible D gene (6 bases). Between the trimmed V and J ends, which lost 7 bases and 5 bases, there was a span of 11 bases. Germline CDR1 and CDR2: SGDLS and YYNGEE. This CDR3 is 12 amino acids long. The CDR3 sequence: CASGEGGDTQYF. CDR3 DNA sequence: TGTGCCAGCGGGGAAGGGGGAGATACGCAGTATTTT. The full variable domain, with the rest looked up from reference TRBV9 and TRBJ2-3, is DSGVTQTPKHLITATGQRVTLRCSPRSGDLSVYWYQQSLDQGLQFLIQYYNGEERAKGNILERFSAQQFPDLHSELNLSSLELGDSALYFCASGEGGDTQYFGPGTRLTVL.

The rearrangement uses TRBV15 and TRBJ2-3; 7 bases are a match to TRBD2. In germline, CDR1 is LNHNV, CDR2 YYDKDF (reference sequence). The CDR3 has 14 residues. Trimming cost V 3 bases and J 3 bases; bases outside gene matches: 3. The CDR3 reads CATSRKGGTDTQYF. In DNA, the CDR3 is TGTGCCACCAGCAGGAAGGGAGGGACAGATACGCAGTATTTT.

This chain joins TRBV6-6 and TRBJ1-5, with D unclear. V lost 11 bases to trimming and J lost 6 bases, with 8 bases between them. The CDR3 runs 10 residues. Germline loops: CDR1 MNHNY, CDR2 SVGAGI (reference sequence). CDR3 DNA: TGTGCCTTCCGGGGTCAGCCCCAGCATTTT. Translating gives CAFRGQPQHF.

This clone appeared a few times. The chain has TRBV28 and TRBJ1-4; TRBD1 might be the D (6 bases). Germline CDR1 and CDR2: MDHEN and SYDVKM. Trimming left V 5 bases short and J 7 bases short, with 23 bases between. The CDR3 loop spans 17 amino acids. In DNA form, the CDR3 reads TGTGCCAGCAGTCGCCCGGACAGCCCACGACTGGGTGAAAAACTGTTTTTT. Translating it yields CASSRPDSPRLGEKLFF.

This chain connects TRBV11-2 to TRBJ2-7, with TRBD1 identical over 9 bases. The V gene end was trimmed by 5 bases and the J gene end by 2 bases; junction bases not matched to a gene: 16. The CDR3 runs to 18 residues. Germline-derived CDR1 and CDR2 are SGHAT and FQNNGV. This chain's CDR3 is CASSHRKTQTGGPYEQYF. In DNA, the CDR3 is TGTGCCAGCAGCCATCGAAAAACTCAGACAGGGGGGCCCTACGAGCAGTACTTC.

The gene calls are TRBV6-4 and TRBJ2-1; 9 bases map to TRBD2. V gave up 4 bases and J gave up 5 bases; unmatched junction bases: 6. Germline loops: CDR1 MRHNA, CDR2 SNTAGT. CDR3 length equals 15 residues. The CDR3 protein is CASSAGRGGNNEQFF. The CDR3 nucleotides read TGTGCCAGCAGTGCTGGGCGGGGGGGGAACAATGAGCAGTTCTTC.

The chain recombines TRBV19 with TRBJ1-2; a weak D match, TRBD1 (5 bases). V dropped 6 bases and J dropped 4 bases, with 30 bases sitting between them. Germline assignment: CDR1 LNHDA and CDR2 SQIVND (reference sequence). This CDR3 is built from 19 residues. CDR3 nucleotides: TGTGCCAGTAGCCCTCAAAGGTGGTCCGACAGAGGCTCGGCCTATGGCTACACCTTC. Its translation: CASSPQRWSDRGSAYGYTF.

This chain joins TRBV27 and TRBJ2-5, with 7 bases identical to TRBD1. With 6 bases clipped from V and 5 bases from J, the junction kept 18 bases outside the gene matches. The CDR3 runs 17 residues. Germline V gene sequence: CDR1 MNHEY, CDR2 SMNVEV (reference sequence). CDR3 in DNA: TGTGCCAGCAGCACCAAGACAGGGTGGATGGGTTGGGAGACCCAGTACTTC. Encoded protein: CASSTKTGWMGWETQYF.

The chain links TRBV29-1 to TRBJ2-3, with D possibly being TRBD1 (5 bases). The CDR3 has 11 residues. Germline CDR1 SQVTM, CDR2 ANQGSEA. Trimming left V 7 bases short and J 4 bases short, with 9 bases between. The CDR3 DNA sequence: TGCAGCGGGCAGGGCCCAGATACGCAGTATTTT. Translating gives CSGQGPDTQYF.

This clone was recorded a few times. V usage is TRBV7-2 and J usage is TRBJ1-1, with a possible D match to TRBD1 (5 bases). Trimming removed 8 bases at V and 5 bases at J, with 15 bases between. CDR3 length: 13 amino acids. Germline CDR1 SGHTA, CDR2 FQGNSA. The CDR3 bases are TGTGCCAGCTTTGACGGGAGGGGAACTGAAGCTTTCTTT. This gives the protein CASFDGRGTEAFF. The full variable domain, its missing parts supplied by reference TRBV7-2 and TRBJ1-1, is GAGVSQSPSNKVTEKGKDVELRCDPISGHTALYWYRQSLGQGLEFLIYFQGNSAPDKSGLPSDRFSAERTGGSVSTLTIQRTQQEDSAVYLCASFDGRGTEAFFGQGTRLTVV.

The genes are TRBV6-6 and TRBJ1-2; 8 nucleotides agree with TRBD1. The CDR3 sequence is 15 residues long. Looked up from germline, CDR1 is MNHNY and CDR2 is SVGAGI (reference sequence). V gave up 4 bases and J gave up 10 bases; unmatched junction bases: 14. The CDR3 reads CASSWGPRQGQVYTF. CDR3 DNA: TGTGCCAGCAGTTGGGGCCCCCGACAGGGGCAGGTCTACACCTTC.

The chain employs TRBV10-3 and TRBJ2-1, with 11 nucleotides matching TRBD2. J gave up 4 bases and V 4 bases, and 3 bases lay outside the gene matches. This CDR3 contains 15 residues. Germline-derived CDR1 and CDR2 are ENHRY and SYGVKD. As DNA, the CDR3 is TGTGCCATCAGTGGCACTAGCGGGGGATACAATGAGCAGTTCTTC. Translation: CAISGTSGGYNEQFF.

The chain employs TRBV6-1 and TRBJ2-7; no clear D. Germline assignment: CDR1 MNHNS and CDR2 SASEGT. Trimming removed 5 bases at V and 2 bases at J, with 16 bases between. The CDR3 runs to 15 residues. CDR3 nucleotides: TGTGCCAGCAGTCACAATCTGGGCCAAACCTACGAGCAGTACTTC. Its protein product is CASSHNLGQTYEQYF.